These 22 T cell receptor beta chains were all obtained from the same sample, sequenced in a study of blood T cells in healthy people across ages. The second PCR ran about 6 to 11 cycles with a sample-barcoded 5' primer and J-beta primers. TCRdb analysed the 5' RACE reads with MiXCR anew, one entry per CDR3 protein. The profile shows 1.5 million to 2 million distinct CDR3 sequences, 28% of them singletons. Sequenced sample: blood. The receptors were sampled from a woman in her 30s in good health.

In regard to this clonotype: The germline gene is not matched at one end of the junction; a read error may be the cause. This chain links TRBV7-9 with TRBJ1-2; maybe TRBD1 (6 bases). This CDR3 contains 14 residues. Germline CDR1 reads SEHNR; CDR2 reads FQNEAQ (reference sequence). The CDR3 nucleotides read TGTGCCAACAGCTCGGGGGCTAGAATGTTCGGCTACACCTTC. Translation gives CANSSGARMFGYTF.

This chain joins TRBV4-1 and TRBJ1-1, with D tentatively TRBD1 (5 bases). V lost 4 bases to trimming and J lost 5 bases, with 20 bases between them. This CDR3 has 16 amino acids. The germline gives CDR1 MGHRA, CDR2 YSYEKL. The CDR3 DNA reads TGCGCCAGCAGCCGGATAGGTGGGGGAGGGCATACTGAAGCTTTCTTT. Translated, it gives CASSRIGGGGHTEAFF.

This clonotype was recorded a few times. The chain joins TRBV7-2 to TRBJ1-6; D is uncertain. CDR1 and CDR2 (germline): SGHTA, FQGNSA. The CDR3 length is 13 residues. V shed 0 bases and J shed 10 bases, with 7 bases lying between them. The CDR3 nucleotides are TGTGCCAGCAGCTTAGCACTCACCTCACCCCTCCACTTT. Translated, it gives CASSLALTSPLHF.

This clonotype appeared many times. The rearrangement uses TRBV12-5 and TRBJ2-1; 10 positions match TRBD1. Germline loops: CDR1 LGHNT, CDR2 FRNRAP. V dropped 4 bases and J dropped 8; count of bases not matched to a gene: 8. The CDR3 is made up of 15 amino acids. CDR3 nucleotide sequence: TGTGCTAGTGGTTCCCGGGACAGGGGTATGTATGAGCAGTTCTTC. Encoded protein: CASGSRDRGMYEQFF.

This clonotype was seen only a few times. The chain carries TRBV6-1 and TRBJ1-5, with D uncertain. Germline-derived CDR1 and CDR2 are MNHNS and SASEGT. The CDR3 has 13 amino acids. The V end was cut by 6 bases, the J end by 3 bases, with 9 bases between. CDR3 sequence reads: CASRISLNQPQHF. Written as DNA, the CDR3 is TGTGCCAGCAGGATCAGCCTCAATCAGCCCCAGCATTTT.

This clonotype was seen ten or more times. The CDR3: CASSVSRNEQFF. The CDR3 coding sequence is TGCGCCAGCAGTGTTAGCCGCAATGAGCAGTTCTTC. V and J are TRBV10-2 and TRBJ2-1, with D hard to call. There are 12 residues in the CDR3. Germline V gene sequence: CDR1 WSHSY, CDR2 SAAADI. V lost 4 bases and J 6 bases, leaving 7 bases between the germline ends.

In this sample, this clonotype turned up a few times. V and J are TRBV14 and TRBJ2-1; D is undetermined. The CDR3 extends over 13 amino acids. CDR1 is SGHDN, CDR2 FVKESK, per germline. V shed 6 bases and J shed 9 bases, with 15 bases lying between them. The CDR3 reads CASRLSRASEQFF. The CDR3 DNA is TGTGCCAGCAGGCTTAGCCGGGCATCTGAGCAGTTCTTC.

The V and J genes are TRBV30 and TRBJ2-7; D possibly corresponds to TRBD1 (5 bases). Trimming took off 0 bases at V and 3 bases at J, with 6 bases between the two ends. CDR1 is GTSNPN and CDR2 is SVGIG in the germline V gene (reference sequence). There are 12 residues in the CDR3. CDR3 region: CAWSVGHYEQYF. The CDR3 region has the DNA TGTGCCTGGAGTGTGGGGCACTACGAGCAGTACTTC.

CDR3 bases: TGTGCCAGCAGCCTCCGGGACAGGGGGCGATGGAACACTGAAGCTTTCTTT. The encoded protein is CASSLRDRGRWNTEAFF. The chain links TRBV3-1 to TRBJ1-1, with TRBD1 matching 12 bases. CDR3 length: 17 residues. V was pared by 4 bases and J by 1 base, with 7 bases of the junction left unmatched. Germline CDR1 LGHDT, CDR2 YNNKEL (reference sequence).

V usage is TRBV28 and J usage is TRBJ2-7, with 10 nucleotides matching TRBD2. V lost 3 bases, J lost 7 bases, and 15 bases stayed unmatched. The germline V gene has CDR1 MDHEN and CDR2 SYDVKM. The CDR3 totals 17 residues. Here the CDR3 reads CASSLFSERGLAREQYF. DNA for the CDR3: TGTGCCAGCAGTTTGTTCTCGGAAAGGGGACTAGCGAGGGAGCAGTACTTC.

Here the CDR3 DNA reads TGTGCCATCAGTGCGGAGGGGGCAGAGACCCAGTACTTC. Translated: CAISAEGAETQYF. The rearrangement uses TRBV10-3 and TRBJ2-5; possibly TRBD1 for D (7 bases). The CDR3 runs to 13 residues. The V end was cut by 4 bases, the J end by 4 bases, with 10 bases between. Germline assignment: CDR1 ENHRY and CDR2 SYGVKD.

This clonotype was counted only a few times. V usage is TRBV20-1 and J usage is TRBJ2-1; the D is unclear. The V and J ends lost 6 bases and 2 bases respectively, with 17 bases between them. Germline assignment: CDR1 DFQATT and CDR2 SNEGSKA (reference sequence). The CDR3 is 15 amino acids. The CDR3 spells CSAVGRTGTYNEQFF. The CDR3 DNA reads as TGCAGTGCCGTGGGTAGGACCGGCACCTACAATGAGCAGTTCTTC.

This chain uses TRBV28 with TRBJ1-1; 10 bases map to TRBD1. V shed 6 bases and J 3 bases; nucleotides not matched to a gene: 16. This CDR3 comprises 18 residues. Germline values: CDR1 MDHEN, CDR2 SYDVKM. The CDR3 protein is CASRRQGAGGGWYTEAFF. In nucleotides, the CDR3 is TGTGCCAGCAGGAGACAGGGGGCCGGAGGCGGGTGGTACACTGAAGCTTTCTTT.

This clonotype was counted many times. The chain has TRBV9 and TRBJ2-7, with TRBD2 as a possible D gene (6 bases). Germline CDR1 SGDLS, CDR2 YYNGEE. CDR3 length: 14 residues. The V end lost 2 bases, the J end lost 0 bases, and 9 bases lay between the germline ends. CDR3 loop: CASSVSSGSYEQYF. In nucleotides, the CDR3 is TGTGCCAGCAGCGTGAGTAGCGGCTCCTACGAGCAGTACTTC.

This clonotype was recorded many times. The rearrangement joins TRBV20-1 to TRBJ2-5, with D perhaps TRBD1 (5 bases). Germline lookup yields CDR1 DFQATT and CDR2 SNEGSKA (reference sequence). Trimming removed 2 bases from V and 5 bases from J, with 15 bases in between. The CDR3 runs 14 residues. The CDR3 region is CSARSSQGWETQYF. In DNA form, the CDR3 reads TGCAGTGCTAGAAGTTCGCAGGGATGGGAGACCCAGTACTTC.

In its sample, this clonotype was seen a few times. The chain employs TRBV5-5 and TRBJ2-7; 10 positions match TRBD2. The CDR3 loop spans 14 amino acids. CDR1 is SGHKS, CDR2 YYEKEE, per germline (reference sequence). The junction had 9 bases not matched to a gene; V was cut back by 6 bases and J by 6 bases. CDR3 in DNA: TGTGCCAGCACCCTAGGGACTAGCGCTTTCGAGCAGTACTTC. The encoded protein is CASTLGTSAFEQYF.

This clonotype was seen only once. V and J are TRBV2 and TRBJ2-1; D is possibly TRBD2 (5 bases). The germline V and J ends were trimmed by 7 bases and 0 bases, with 10 bases remaining between them. The CDR3 covers 14 residues. The germline V gene has CDR1 SNHLY and CDR2 FYNNEI. CDR3 in amino acids: CASTPGYSYNEQFF. The CDR3, as DNA: TGTGCCAGCACCCCGGGGTACTCCTACAATGAGCAGTTCTTC. Looking up the rest from reference TRBV2 and TRBJ2-1 gives the full variable domain: EPEVTQTPSHQVTQMGQEVILRCVPISNHLYFYWYRQILGQKVEFLVSFYNNEISEKSEIFDDQFSVERPDGSNFTLKIRSTKLEDSAMYFCASTPGYSYNEQFFGPGTRLTVL.

This clonotype has just a few counts. V gene TRBV4-1 combines with J gene TRBJ1-1, with TRBD1 as a possible D gene (5 bases). There are 16 residues in the CDR3. V lost 4 bases and J 3 bases, leaving 18 bases between the germline ends. Germline V gives CDR1 MGHRA, CDR2 YSYEKL. CDR3 residues: CASSPGRWGPYTEAFF. The CDR3 DNA sequence: TGCGCCAGCAGCCCCGGTCGGTGGGGACCTTACACTGAAGCTTTCTTT.

There are a few counts of this clonotype. The V gene is TRBV12-3 or TRBV12-4, the J gene TRBJ2-2; D is possibly TRBD1 (6 bases). The CDR3 length is 15 residues. Trimming removed 6 bases from V and 0 bases from J, with 11 bases in between. CDR3 sequence reads: CASRTGPANTGELFF. The CDR3 DNA reads as TGTGCCAGCAGAACAGGGCCGGCGAACACCGGGGAGCTGTTTTTT.

The chain recombines TRBV5-6 with TRBJ2-1; 16 positions match TRBD2. The CDR3 consists of 24 residues. V trimming: 4 bases; J trimming: 7 bases; junction bases outside the gene matches: 29. Germline V CDR1 and CDR2: SGHDT, YYEEEE. CDR3 amino acids: CASSHRATHVVGTSGRAGKNEQFF. For the CDR3, the DNA is TGTGCCAGCAGCCACCGCGCAACTCATGTTGTCGGGACTAGCGGGAGGGCCGGGAAAAATGAGCAGTTCTTC.

The chain is built from TRBV12-3 or TRBV12-4 and TRBJ2-5; no definite D call. The CDR3 spans 13 residues. V was cut by 1 base and J by 11 bases, with 14 bases left in between. The CDR3 loop is CASSLGTTDLQYF. CDR3 in DNA: TGTGCCAGCAGTTTAGGAACGACGGACCTACAGTACTTC.

The table lists this clonotype with a few counts. The chain joins TRBV7-3 to TRBJ2-5; 8 nucleotides agree with TRBD1. This CDR3 region has 15 residues. CDR1 and CDR2 from the germline V gene are SGHTA and FQGTGA. With 5 bases clipped from V and 4 bases from J, the junction kept 9 bases outside the gene matches. CDR3 coding DNA: TGTGCCAGCAGCCCGCGGACAGGGACCGGAGAGACCCAGTACTTC. Protein product: CASSPRTGTGETQYF.